This TCR beta chain was found in a study of T-cell memory formation after mild COVID-19. About the research overall: Clusters were largely donor specific.

CDR1 is SGHTA, CDR2 FQGTGA, per germline. J lost 10 bases, V lost 5 bases, and 14 bases had no gene match. This CDR3 is 15 amino acids long. This clonotype has more than one count but fewer than ten. What it binds is not known. From the 5' RACE reads, TCRdb called clonotypes with MiXCR, one entry per CDR3 protein. This repertoire shows around 160,000 distinct CDR3 sequences, roughly 11% found once; its top ten account for 3.5% to 4.5%. Whole-study results and caveats: Contracting clones localized mainly to CM and EM when CD4+ and mainly to EMRA when CD8+. The finding that pre-infection memory included some responding clones suggested that cross-reactive memory joined. Specificity for SARS-CoV-2 was not confirmed among the second-wave clones peaking on day 37.

The receptor comes from a man aged 18 to 29 who had mild COVID-19 (a few samples of this study predate the infection). Cell type and time point are not known. The V and J genes are TRBV7-3 and TRBJ2-1; 7 bases are a match to TRBD2. The material sequenced was PBMCs or a T cell subset sorted from them (not recorded which). This chain's CDR3 is CASSHGDYGSGEQFF. CDR3 coding DNA: TGTGCCAGCAGCCATGGGGACTATGGGTCAGGAGAGCAGTTCTTC.